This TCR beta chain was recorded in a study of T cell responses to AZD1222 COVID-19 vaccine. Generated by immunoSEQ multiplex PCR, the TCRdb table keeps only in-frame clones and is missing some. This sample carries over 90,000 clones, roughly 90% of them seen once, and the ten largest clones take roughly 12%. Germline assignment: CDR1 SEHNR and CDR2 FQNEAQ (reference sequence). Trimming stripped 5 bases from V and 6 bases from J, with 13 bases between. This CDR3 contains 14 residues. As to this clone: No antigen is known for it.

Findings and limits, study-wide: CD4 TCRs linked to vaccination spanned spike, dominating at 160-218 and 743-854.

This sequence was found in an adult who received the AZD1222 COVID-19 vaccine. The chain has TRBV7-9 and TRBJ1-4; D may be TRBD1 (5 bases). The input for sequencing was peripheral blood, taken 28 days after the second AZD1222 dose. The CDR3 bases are TGTGCCAGCAGCGACAGACTGACGGATGAAAAACTGTTTTTT. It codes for CASSDRLTDEKLFF.